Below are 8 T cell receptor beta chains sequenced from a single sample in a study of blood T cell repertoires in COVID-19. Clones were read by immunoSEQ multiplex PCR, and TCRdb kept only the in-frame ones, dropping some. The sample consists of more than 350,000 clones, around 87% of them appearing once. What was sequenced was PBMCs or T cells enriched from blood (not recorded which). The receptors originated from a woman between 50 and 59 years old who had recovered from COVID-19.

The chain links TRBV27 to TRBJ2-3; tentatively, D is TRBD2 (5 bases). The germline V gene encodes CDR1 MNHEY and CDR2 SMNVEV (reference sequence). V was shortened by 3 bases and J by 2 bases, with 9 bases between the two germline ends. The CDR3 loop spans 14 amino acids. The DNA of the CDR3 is TGTGCCAGCAGTTTGGTAGCGAACACAGATACGCAGTATTTT. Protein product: CASSLVANTDTQYF.

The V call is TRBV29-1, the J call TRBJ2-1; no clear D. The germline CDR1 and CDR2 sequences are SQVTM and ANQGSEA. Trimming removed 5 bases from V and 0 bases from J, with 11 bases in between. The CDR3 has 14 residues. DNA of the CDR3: TGCAGCGTTAGCGACTCCAGCTCCTACAATGAGCAGTTCTTC. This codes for CSVSDSSSYNEQFF.

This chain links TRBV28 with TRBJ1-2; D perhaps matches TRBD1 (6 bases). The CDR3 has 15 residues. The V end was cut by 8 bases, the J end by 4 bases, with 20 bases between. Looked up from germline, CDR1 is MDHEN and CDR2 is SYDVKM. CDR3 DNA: TGTGCCAGCCGCACAACAGGGCGCGGGGGCTATGGCTACACCTTC. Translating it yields CASRTTGRGGYGYTF.

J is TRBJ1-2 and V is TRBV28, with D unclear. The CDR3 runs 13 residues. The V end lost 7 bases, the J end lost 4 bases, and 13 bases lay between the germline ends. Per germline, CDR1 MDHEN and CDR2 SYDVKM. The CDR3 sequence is CASTRPPSYGYTF. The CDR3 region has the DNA TGTGCCAGCACCAGGCCTCCTTCCTATGGCTACACCTTC.

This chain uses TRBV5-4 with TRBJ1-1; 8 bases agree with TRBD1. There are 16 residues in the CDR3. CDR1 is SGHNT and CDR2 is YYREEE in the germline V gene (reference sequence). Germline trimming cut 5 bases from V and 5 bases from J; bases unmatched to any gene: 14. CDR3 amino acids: CASSYGQGLLGTEAFF. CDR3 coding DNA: TGTGCCAGCAGTTACGGACAGGGCCTTCTGGGGACTGAAGCTTTCTTT.

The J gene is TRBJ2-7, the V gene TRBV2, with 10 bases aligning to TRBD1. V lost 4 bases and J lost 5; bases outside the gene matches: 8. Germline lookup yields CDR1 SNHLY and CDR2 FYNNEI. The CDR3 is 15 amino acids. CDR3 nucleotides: TGTGCCAGCAGTGTCAAGGGGACAGGGGAGAACGAGCAGTACTTC. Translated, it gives CASSVKGTGENEQYF.

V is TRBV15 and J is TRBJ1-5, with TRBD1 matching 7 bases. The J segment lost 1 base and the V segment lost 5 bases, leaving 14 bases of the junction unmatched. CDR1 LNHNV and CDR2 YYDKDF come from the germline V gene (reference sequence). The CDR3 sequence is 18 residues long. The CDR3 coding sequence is TGTGCCACCAGCTCCGAGAGACAGGGCGGAGGGAGCAATCAGCCCCAGCATTTT. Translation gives CATSSERQGGGSNQPQHF.

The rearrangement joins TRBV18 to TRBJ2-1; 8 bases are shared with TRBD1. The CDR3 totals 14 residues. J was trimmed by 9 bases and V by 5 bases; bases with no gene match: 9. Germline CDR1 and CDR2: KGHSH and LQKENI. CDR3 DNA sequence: TGTGCCAGCTCATCTCGCAGGGGGCCAGTTGAGCAGTTCTTC. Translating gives CASSSRRGPVEQFF.